A selection of T cell receptor beta chains follows, all from one sample in a study of blood T cells in healthy people across ages. In TCRdb, the 5' RACE reads were re-called with MiXCR into one record per CDR3 protein. The sample contains some 1 million distinct CDR3 sequences, 40% to 55% of which appear only once. The sample taken for sequencing was blood. The receptors come from an older woman in good health. Both conserved end residues are part of each CDR3. D genes are given only for firm matches. A row's size may be missing; if present it is once, few, many or a size class.

CDR3 protein,CDR3 DNA,J gene,CDR3 length,D gene,clone size,V gene
CASSSTENSGSVDTQYF,TGTGCCAGCAGTTCAACCGAAAATAGCGGGAGTGTAGATACGCAGTATTTT,TRBJ2-3,17,TRBD2,few,TRBV28
CSALGDPRSTLSTDTQYF,TGCAGTGCCCTGGGGGATCCCAGATCTACTCTGAGCACAGATACGCAGTATTTT,TRBJ2-3,18,-,-,TRBV20-1
CASTMGLPQREQFF,TGTGCCAGCACCATGGGCCTACCCCAGAGAGAGCAGTTCTTC,TRBJ2-1,14,-,few,TRBV12-3/TRBV12-4
CAWSEGRPSGETQYF,TGTGCCTGGAGCGAGGGACGCCCGAGTGGAGAGACCCAGTACTTC,TRBJ2-5,15,-,few,TRBV30
CSARDWTGEGAQYF,TGCAGTGCTAGAGATTGGACAGGTGAGGGGGCCCAGTACTTC,TRBJ2-7,14,TRBD1,-,TRBV20-1
CASMKHFTYEQYF,TGTGCCAGCATGAAACACTTCACCTACGAGCAGTACTTC,TRBJ2-7,13,-,few,TRBV28
CASSLADTSYNEQFF,TGCGCCAGCAGCTTGGCTGATACCTCCTACAATGAGCAGTTCTTC,TRBJ2-1,15,-,-,TRBV5-1
CASSARAADTYEQYF,TGTGCCAGCAGCGCCAGAGCTGCGGACACCTACGAGCAGTACTTC,TRBJ2-7,15,-,-,TRBV9
CSASSGLAGGGGNEQFF,TGCAGTGCTAGTAGCGGACTAGCGGGAGGGGGCGGAAATGAGCAGTTCTTC,TRBJ2-1,17,TRBD2,-,TRBV20-1
CAGSQVTSGIIEQYF,TGTGCCGGCAGCCAAGTTACTAGCGGGATAATCGAGCAGTACTTC,TRBJ2-7,15,TRBD2,-,TRBV3-1
CASSLGSGAYNEQYF,TGTGCCAGCAGCTTAGGCTCCGGGGCTTACAATGAGCAGTACTTC,TRBJ2-7,15,-,few,TRBV7-2
CAWGVGQNYNSPLHF,TGTGCCTGGGGTGTGGGACAGAACTATAATTCACCCCTCCACTTT,TRBJ1-6,15,TRBD1,-,TRBV30
CASSYWQSTDTQYF,TGTGCCAGCAGTTACTGGCAGAGCACAGATACGCAGTATTTT,TRBJ2-3,14,-,-,TRBV6-2/TRBV6-3
CACSLLAGRETQYF,TGTGCCTGCAGTTTACTAGCGGGACGAGAGACCCAGTACTTC,TRBJ2-5,14,TRBD2,-,TRBV12-3/TRBV12-4
CASSPLAGSTDTQYF,TGTGCCAGCAGTCCCCTAGCGGGAAGCACAGATACGCAGTATTTT,TRBJ2-3,15,TRBD2,many,TRBV12-3/TRBV12-4
CASSVMAEKETQYF,TGTGCCAGCAGCGTCATGGCAGAAAAAGAGACCCAGTACTTC,TRBJ2-5,14,-,-,TRBV9
CSVEEVAAVGNEQFF,TGCAGCGTCGAAGAAGTGGCGGCAGTTGGCAATGAGCAGTTCTTC,TRBJ2-1,15,-,-,TRBV29-1
CASSLASTQGAKNIQYF,TGCGCCAGCAGCTTGGCCTCCACTCAGGGGGCCAAAAACATTCAGTACTTC,TRBJ2-4,17,-,-,TRBV5-1
CASSLAQVAGETQYF,TGTGCCAGCAGCTTAGCGCAGGTGGCCGGAGAGACCCAGTACTTC,TRBJ2-5,15,-,-,TRBV7-6
CASRTTGGAYGYTF,TGTGCCAGCAGGACGACAGGGGGCGCCTATGGCTACACCTTC,TRBJ1-2,14,TRBD1,few,TRBV7-2
CASSPNRGHTEAFF,TGTGCCAGCAGCCCTAACAGGGGCCACACTGAAGCTTTCTTT,TRBJ1-1,14,TRBD1,-,TRBV12-3/TRBV12-4
CASSSGLAGKVTQYF,TGTGCCAGCAGTTCGGGACTAGCGGGAAAGGTGACCCAGTACTTC,TRBJ2-5,15,TRBD2,-,TRBV2